This TCR beta chain stems from a study of cytomegalovirus exposure and HLA in healthy donors. V shed 7 bases and J 2 bases; nucleotides not matched to a gene: 20. Germline CDR1 reads MDHEN; CDR2 reads SYDVKM. This CDR3 spans 21 amino acids. Use of 60 Vbeta and 13 Jbeta primers characterized the PCR. Clones were read by immunoSEQ multiplex PCR, and TCRdb kept only the in-frame ones, dropping some. The profile covers more than 150,000 clones, with roughly four fifths appearing a single time and around 2.2% taken by the ten largest. The receptor was isolated from a woman in her thirties in good health and CMV-seronegative. Sequencing input: PBMCs. The chain links TRBV28 to TRBJ2-6, with 10 bases identical to TRBD1. The CDR3, as DNA: TGTGCCAGCACCCCTCATCGGGACAGGGGTCATCAGAGGGCTGGGGCCAACGTCCTGACTTTC. This translates into CASTPHRDRGHQRAGANVLTF.